Following are 6 T cell receptor beta chains from one sample sequenced in a study of CD8 T cells in ankylosing spondylitis. Points from the study as a whole: Within ankylosing spondylitis blood, a TCR beta motif made up of eight or nine highly homologous variants appeared to be characteristic.

No antigen has been identified for these receptors. In TCRdb, the 5' RACE reads were re-called with MiXCR into one record per CDR3 protein. This table holds roughly 90,000 distinct CDR3 sequences, more than 8.5% found once. Sequencing was performed on blood, either unsorted or a sorted T cell fraction (not recorded which). All receptors derive from a male donor with ankylosing spondylitis.

This chain connects TRBV7-9 to TRBJ2-5; 7 bases agree with TRBD2. The J segment lost 3 bases and the V segment lost 5 bases, leaving 12 bases of the junction unmatched. The CDR3 loop spans 16 amino acids. Germline assignment: CDR1 SEHNR and CDR2 FQNEAQ (reference sequence). CDR3 DNA: TGTGCCAGCAGCCCGACCGGACTAGGCCAGGAAGAGACCCAGTACTTC. Amino acids: CASSPTGLGQEETQYF.

The sample holds many counts of this clonotype. The rearrangement links TRBV28 to TRBJ2-6, with D unclear. Germline V lookup: CDR1 MDHEN, CDR2 SYDVKM. Trimming left V 10 bases short and J 1 base short, with 11 bases between. CDR3 size: 14 residues. Here the CDR3 DNA reads TGTGCCACCGCCGGTTTTTCTGGGGCCAACGTCCTGACTTTC. Encoded protein: CATAGFSGANVLTF.

This clonotype was detected only a few times. The chain employs TRBV20-1 and TRBJ2-1; no clear D. Per germline, CDR1 DFQATT and CDR2 SNEGSKA (reference sequence). The CDR3 covers 14 residues. The V end was cut by 4 bases, the J end by 2 bases, with 12 bases between. As DNA, the CDR3 is TGCAGTGCTACCAGGACCCTACCCTACAATGAGCAGTTCTTC. Translated: CSATRTLPYNEQFF.

The chain links TRBV6-1 to TRBJ2-3; possibly TRBD2 for D (5 bases). Germline V lookup: CDR1 MNHNS, CDR2 SASEGT. The CDR3 is 15 amino acids. Trimming cost V 6 bases and J 0 bases, with 13 bases left between them. The CDR3 bases are TGTGCCAGCAGAAGGACTCCCGGAAGCACAGATACGCAGTATTTT. The encoded protein is CASRRTPGSTDTQYF.

This clonotype was observed a few times. This chain connects TRBV4-1 to TRBJ2-3, with 7 bases identical to TRBD2. J gave up 2 bases and V 2 bases, and 10 bases lay outside the gene matches. This CDR3 has 17 residues. Germline CDR1 MGHRA, CDR2 YSYEKL. As DNA, the CDR3 is TGCGCCAGCAGCCAAAACACCGGGACTACCTACACAGATACGCAGTATTTT. Its protein product is CASSQNTGTTYTDTQYF.

This clonotype showed up many times. The chain has TRBV3-1 and TRBJ2-7; D is possibly TRBD2 (7 bases). V was clipped by 0 bases and J by 3 bases, with 15 bases between them. The V gene's germline CDR1 is LGHDT and CDR2 YNNKEL (reference sequence). This CDR3 spans 16 amino acids. CDR3 DNA sequence: TGTGCCAGCAGCCAAGAGTGGGGGGGCCTCCGCTACGAGCAGTACTTC. It specifies CASSQEWGGLRYEQYF.